This T cell receptor (beta chain) was recovered during a study of cytomegalovirus exposure and HLA in healthy donors. Study observations and caveats: It was confirmed in vitro that a few of the CMV-associated chains were specific for CMV antigens.

The PCR ran on 60 Vbeta and 13 Jbeta primers. Using immunoSEQ multiplex PCR, the repertoire was profiled, and TCRdb retains in-frame clones only, with some absent. The table shows fewer than 110,000 clones, with approximately 85% occurring only once. In the case of this clone: Its specificity is not known.

The CDR3 has 22 amino acids. J lost 3 bases, V lost 7 bases, and 33 bases had no gene match. Germline V gene lookup returns CDR1 SNHLY and CDR2 FYNNEI. The receptor was derived from a young man in good health and CMV-seronegative. Sequenced sample: PBMCs. This chain joins TRBV2 and TRBJ2-7; TRBD1 agrees at 7 bases. The CDR3 loop is CASKSRRTYTGTAVGRGYEQYF. The CDR3 DNA is TGTGCCAGCAAGTCAAGGAGAACTTATACCGGGACAGCGGTTGGCCGCGGCTACGAGCAGTACTTC. Full variable domain (remainder filled in from reference TRBV2 and TRBJ2-7): EPEVTQTPSHQVTQMGQEVILRCVPISNHLYFYWYRQILGQKVEFLVSFYNNEISEKSEIFDDQFSVERPDGSNFTLKIRSTKLEDSAMYFCASKSRRTYTGTAVGRGYEQYFGPGTRLTVT.